The T cell receptor beta chain under discussion was sequenced for a study of control samples from healthy donors and cancer patients. V was shortened by 6 bases and J by 4 bases, with 15 bases between the two germline ends. The germline V gene encodes CDR1 SNHLY and CDR2 FYNNEI. The CDR3 has 14 residues. Assay: immunoSEQ multiplex PCR; the TCRdb copy retains only in-frame clones and omits some. The sample records about 150,000 clones, 90% to 95% being singletons. The V and J genes are TRBV2 and TRBJ1-2; perhaps TRBD1 as D (5 bases). The sequenced sample was blood. The clonotype originates from a man in his forties in good health. This CDR3 is CASRLTQGSYGYTF. The CDR3 bases are TGTGCCAGCAGGCTGACCCAGGGATCCTATGGCTACACCTTC.